The 7 T cell receptor beta chains presented below share a single source sample, sequenced in a study of TIL therapy for anti-PD-1-resistant metastatic lung cancer. Sequencing used immunoSEQ v3. Profiled with immunoSEQ multiplex PCR; TCRdb holds only in-frame clones, not every one. The sample records 25,000 to 30,000 clones, over 55% being singletons. The time point denotes: pre-treatment sample, taken before nivolumab and TIL therapy. Tumor tissue came from excised metastases, mostly pleural nodules or supraclavicular lymph nodes. The material was tumor tissue, obtained at baseline. The source is a person aged 25 to 85 with non-small cell lung cancer.

The chain combines TRBV15 with TRBJ2-2; 8 nucleotides match TRBD2. The V and J ends lost 9 bases and 3 bases, in that order; junction bases with no gene match: 6. The germline V gene encodes CDR1 LNHNV and CDR2 YYDKDF (reference sequence). This CDR3 is 14 amino acids long. CDR3 sequence: CATTLAGHTGELFF. The CDR3 DNA reads TGTGCCACAACTCTAGCGGGCCACACCGGGGAGCTGTTTTTT.

This chain links TRBV2 with TRBJ1-5, with 9 bases aligning to TRBD1. Germline assignment: CDR1 SNHLY and CDR2 FYNNEI. Trimming at V came to 4 bases and at J to 2 bases, leaving 0 bases not matched to a gene. The CDR3 consists of 14 residues. CDR3 region: CASSGTGGNQPQHF. The CDR3 DNA reads as TGTGCCAGCAGTGGGACAGGGGGCAATCAGCCCCAGCATTTT.

This clone has only a few counts. V and J are TRBV10-3 and TRBJ1-5, with TRBD1 identical over 9 bases. Germline-derived CDR1 and CDR2 are ENHRY and SYGVKD. V was pared by 0 bases and J by 4 bases, with 1 base of the junction left unmatched. The length of the CDR3 is 15 residues. The DNA for the CDR3 is TGTGCCATCAGTGAGTCACAGGGGGCGAATCAGCCCCAGCATTTT. Protein product: CAISESQGANQPQHF.

The V and J genes are TRBV4-1 and TRBJ1-5; 12 nucleotides agree with TRBD1. The CDR3 runs to 20 residues. V trimming: 1 base; J trimming: 1 base; junction bases outside the gene matches: 11. CDR1 and CDR2 from the germline V gene are MGHRA and YSYEKL. CDR3 nucleotide sequence: TGCGCCAGCAGCCAAGTATGGGGGACAGGGGGCCCAAAGAGCAATCAGCCCCAGCATTTT. Encoded protein: CASSQVWGTGGPKSNQPQHF.

The J gene is TRBJ2-5, the V gene TRBV11-2; 7 bases match TRBD1. The CDR3 runs 17 residues. Germline V gene lookup returns CDR1 SGHAT and CDR2 FQNNGV. The V gene end was trimmed by 5 bases and the J gene end by 1 base; junction bases not matched to a gene: 13. Here the CDR3 reads CASSALGWDSTQETQYF. CDR3 sequence (DNA): TGTGCCAGCAGCGCGCTGGGATGGGACAGTACCCAAGAGACCCAGTACTTC.

This clone was counted once. V usage is TRBV5-1 and J usage is TRBJ2-5; D not certain. This CDR3 contains 13 residues. The germline V and J ends were trimmed by 2 bases and 0 bases, with 5 bases remaining between them. Per the germline V gene, CDR1 is SGHRS and CDR2 is YFSETQ. CDR3: CASSLRDQETQYF. The CDR3 coding sequence is TGCGCCAGCAGCTTACGGGACCAAGAGACCCAGTACTTC.

The rearrangement links TRBV11-3 to TRBJ1-1; no reliable D call. The CDR3 consists of 14 residues. Germline V lookup: CDR1 SGHNT, CDR2 YENEEA. V lost 5 bases and J 4 bases, leaving 14 bases between the germline ends. The DNA of the CDR3 is TGTGCCAGCAGCCTCAGTTCACGGGGCACTGAAGCTTTCTTT. Residues: CASSLSSRGTEAFF. Together with reference TRBV11-3 and TRBJ1-1, the CDR3 gives the full variable domain: EAGVVQSPRYKIIEKKQPVAFWCNPISGHNTLYWYLQNLGQGPELLIRYENEEAVDDSQLPKDRFSAERLKGVDSTLKIQPAELGDSAVYLCASSLSSRGTEAFFGQGTRLTVV.